The 12 T cell receptor beta chains below come from one sample, sequenced in a study of long-term antiretroviral therapy in people with HIV. At the survey level, the v3.0 immunoSEQ assay was run. Sequencing was performed with immunoSEQ multiplex PCR; in TCRdb, only in-frame clones are kept and a portion is missing. Among around 15,000 clones listed, over 70% were seen once. Sequences were derived from unsorted PBMCs, sampled 1.5 years before starting antiretroviral therapy. These receptors were obtained from a woman aged 50 to 60 with HIV.

The chain employs TRBV19 and TRBJ1-2; TRBD1 aligns across 8 bases. CDR1 is LNHDA and CDR2 is SQIVND in the germline V gene (reference sequence). The CDR3 runs to 14 residues. V lost 5 bases and J lost 3; bases outside the gene matches: 5. In DNA form, the CDR3 reads TGTGCCAGTAGTTCAGGGGGCCGAGACTATGGCTACACCTTC. It yields the protein CASSSGGRDYGYTF. Together with reference TRBV19 and TRBJ1-2, the CDR3 gives the full variable domain: DGGITQSPKYLFRKEGQNVTLSCEQNLNHDAMYWYRQDPGQGLRLIYYSQIVNDFQKGDIAEGYSVSREKKESFPLTVTSAQKNPTAFYLCASSSGGRDYGYTFGSGTRLTVV.

The chain employs TRBV30 and TRBJ1-3; no reliable D call. CDR3 length equals 14 residues. Germline V CDR1 and CDR2: GTSNPN, SVGIG (reference sequence). CDR3 residues: CASNAGYSGNTIYF. The CDR3 DNA is TGTGCTTCGAACGCGGGGTACTCTGGAAACACCATATATTTT.

This clone is labeled as hyperexpanded (1% or more). Other DNA sequences in the same sample also yield this CDR3. The rearrangement links TRBV10-2 to TRBJ1-2, with 8 nucleotides matching TRBD1. This CDR3 has 13 residues. Per germline, CDR1 WSHSY and CDR2 SAAADI. V gave up 6 bases and J gave up 10 bases; unmatched junction bases: 10. CDR3 in DNA: TGCGCCAGCAGCGACAGGGGAGGAGGCGACTACACCTTC. Translated: CASSDRGGGDYTF.

A few counts support this clone. Here the CDR3 DNA reads TGCGCCAGCGGGGTCCAGAGCTCTGGAAACACCATATATTTT. It is translated as CASGVQSSGNTIYF. The chain links TRBV4-1 to TRBJ1-3; D not resolved. CDR1 MGHRA and CDR2 YSYEKL come from the germline V gene. V dropped 8 bases and J dropped 0 bases, with 11 bases sitting between them. CDR3 size: 14 residues.

The rearrangement links TRBV30 to TRBJ1-6, with no clear D. This CDR3 contains 13 residues. Germline CDR1 is GTSNPN and CDR2 is SVGIG (reference sequence). V was cut by 7 bases and J by 10 bases, with 17 bases left in between. The CDR3 sequence: CASAPGERSPLHF. In nucleotides, the CDR3 is TGTGCCTCAGCACCCGGGGAACGCTCACCCCTCCACTTT.

In DNA form, the CDR3 reads TGCGCCAGCAGCCAAGATCCGCGGCCCAATCAGCCCCAGCATTTT. Amino acids: CASSQDPRPNQPQHF. The genes are TRBV4-1 and TRBJ1-5; D is unclear. The CDR3 consists of 15 residues. V shed 0 bases and J shed 3 bases, with 9 bases lying between them. Germline-derived CDR1 and CDR2 are MGHRA and YSYEKL.

Only a few counts were recorded for this clone. V and J are TRBV2 and TRBJ1-1, with no clear D. The CDR3 is 13 residues long. Deletions cut 2 bases from V and 1 base from J, with 5 bases between. Germline values: CDR1 SNHLY, CDR2 FYNNEI. As DNA, the CDR3 is TGTGCCAGCAGTGAATTTGAGAACACTGAAGCTTTCTTT. This sequence encodes CASSEFENTEAFF.

The rearrangement uses TRBV27 and TRBJ1-4; perhaps TRBD1 as D (5 bases). Deletions cut 6 bases from V and 7 bases from J, with 21 bases between. CDR1 and CDR2 from the germline V gene are MNHEY and SMNVEV (reference sequence). The CDR3 spans 16 residues. CDR3 amino acids: CASSPTWRYGGEKLFF. CDR3 nucleotide sequence: TGTGCCAGCAGCCCAACGTGGAGGTACGGGGGTGAAAAACTGTTTTTT.

The V gene is TRBV6-1, the J gene TRBJ2-7, with D possibly being TRBD1 or TRBD2 (5 bases each). V lost 5 bases and J 2 bases, leaving 16 bases between the germline ends. Looked up from germline, CDR1 is MNHNS and CDR2 is SASEGT. CDR3 length equals 15 residues. Written as DNA, the CDR3 is TGTGCCAGCAGTTGGGACGGAAACTCCCCCTACGAGCAGTACTTC. Its translation: CASSWDGNSPYEQYF.

The chain combines TRBV11-2 with TRBJ2-3; weak D call: TRBD2 (6 bases). In germline, CDR1 is SGHAT, CDR2 FQNNGV. V lost 5 bases and J lost 13, with 22 bases in between. This CDR3 is built from 14 residues. CDR3 loop: CASSIHRDSSLEYF. The CDR3 bases are TGTGCCAGCAGCATTCACCGGGACTCTTCGCTGGAGTATTTT.

The rearrangement links TRBV9 to TRBJ1-1; D might be TRBD1 (6 bases). CDR3 length: 14 residues. V dropped 4 bases and J dropped 1 base, with 11 bases sitting between them. Germline V gene sequence: CDR1 SGDLS, CDR2 YYNGEE. The CDR3 nucleotides are TGTGCCAGCAGCTTCGGGGGCCGGAACACTGAAGCTTTCTTT. Encoded protein: CASSFGGRNTEAFF.

This sequence joins TRBV10-2 and TRBJ2-5, with TRBD1 as a possible D gene (6 bases). From germline, CDR1 is WSHSY and CDR2 SAAADI. V lost 0 bases to trimming and J lost 7 bases, with 12 bases between them. The CDR3 has 14 amino acids. The CDR3 spells CASSESRGGVTQYF. The CDR3 DNA reads TGCGCCAGCAGTGAGTCGAGAGGGGGAGTGACCCAGTACTTC.